These 24 T cell receptor beta chains share one sample of origin, sequenced in a study of T cells in narcolepsy. Profiled with immunoSEQ multiplex PCR; TCRdb holds only in-frame clones, not every one. The sample has about 40,000 clones, around 88% seen once. Material: CD45RA- memory CD4+ T cells from PBMCs. The receptors were gathered from a human donor with narcolepsy.

V gene TRBV7-9 combines with J gene TRBJ1-2, with D hard to call. This CDR3 spans 12 amino acids. The V and J ends lost 0 bases and 12 bases respectively, with 11 bases between them. Germline V gene data show CDR1 as SEHNR and CDR2 as FQNEAQ (reference sequence). CDR3 protein: CASSLAHGEDTF. The CDR3 DNA is TGTGCCAGCAGCTTAGCGCATGGGGAGGACACCTTC.

The chain is built from TRBV11-2 and TRBJ2-5, with TRBD2 matching 13 bases. The length of the CDR3 is 15 residues. The V and J ends lost 1 base and 4 bases, in that order; junction bases with no gene match: 0. Looked up from germline, CDR1 is SGHAT and CDR2 is FQNNGV. CDR3 sequence reads: CASSLGTSGGETQYF. DNA for the CDR3: TGTGCCAGCAGCTTAGGGACTAGCGGGGGAGAGACCCAGTACTTC.

V is TRBV5-1 and J is TRBJ2-7, with D perhaps matching TRBD1 (6 bases). The CDR3 runs to 14 residues. Germline V gene lookup returns CDR1 SGHRS and CDR2 YFSETQ. V dropped 4 bases and J dropped 1 base, with 12 bases sitting between them. The DNA for the CDR3 is TGCGCCAGCAGCGCGGACAGCGTTTCCTACGAGCAGTACTTC. It is translated as CASSADSVSYEQYF.

The V gene is TRBV21-1, the J gene TRBJ2-3; TRBD2, the D gene given by the table, was not confirmed from the DNA. TRBV21-1 is listed as a pseudogene. The CDR3 has 18 residues. The CDR3 loop is CASSKEEGPDEGTDTQYF. Here the CDR3 DNA reads TGTGCCAGCAGCAAAGAGGAAGGTCCTGATGAGGGCACAGATACGCAGTATTTT.

The chain couples TRBV6-5 to TRBJ2-5, with TRBD2 as a possible D gene (6 bases). Trimming removed 7 bases from V and 7 bases from J, with 16 bases in between. Germline CDR1 is MNHEY and CDR2 is SVGAGI. The CDR3 spans 13 residues. The CDR3 DNA reads as TGTGCCAGCAATTCCGCTTACGGGGGGACCCAGTACTTC. Translating gives CASNSAYGGTQYF.

This chain links TRBV5-6 with TRBJ2-7; 14 bases fit TRBD2. The V and J ends lost 2 bases and 4 bases, in that order; junction bases with no gene match: 8. The CDR3 has 17 residues. CDR1 and CDR2 from the germline V gene are SGHDT and YYEEEE. The CDR3 DNA reads TGTGCCAGCAGCTTACGGACTAGCGGGAGGTTCCGGTACGAGCAGTACTTC. It specifies CASSLRTSGRFRYEQYF.

This sequence joins TRBV19 and TRBJ2-3; no reliable D call. The CDR3 loop spans 13 amino acids. CDR1 and CDR2 (germline): LNHDA, SQIVND (reference sequence). V was clipped by 6 bases and J by 2 bases, with 9 bases between them. The CDR3 is CASRSTDTDTQYF. The CDR3, as DNA: TGTGCCAGTAGATCTACAGACACAGATACGCAGTATTTT.

This chain joins TRBV6-1 and TRBJ2-5, with D hard to call. Trimming shortened V by 0 bases and J by 5 bases, and 10 bases separated the two germline ends. This CDR3 has 14 amino acids. Germline V gene data show CDR1 as MNHNS and CDR2 as SASEGT. Written as DNA, the CDR3 is TGTGCCAGCAGTGAAGCCCTATATCGGGAGACCCAGTACTTC. As protein: CASSEALYRETQYF.

The V call is TRBV7-9, the J call TRBJ1-1, with D possibly matching TRBD1 (6 bases). Looked up from germline, CDR1 is SEHNR and CDR2 is FQNEAQ (reference sequence). The CDR3 sequence is 14 residues long. Trimming left V 5 bases short and J 2 bases short, with 12 bases between. CDR3 protein: CASSLRTVNTEAFF. The CDR3 region has the DNA TGTGCCAGCAGCCTACGGACAGTTAACACTGAAGCTTTCTTT.

This chain joins TRBV5-4 and TRBJ2-2; D is undetermined. Germline lookup yields CDR1 SGHNT and CDR2 YYREEE (reference sequence). The CDR3 covers 15 residues. The ends were cut back, 0 bases at V and 4 bases at J, with 10 bases in the middle. This CDR3 is CASSLDFQGTGELFF. For the CDR3, the DNA is TGTGCCAGCAGCTTGGACTTCCAAGGCACCGGGGAGCTGTTTTTT. Supplemented by reference TRBV5-4 and TRBJ2-2, the full variable domain reads ETGVTQSPTHLIKTRGQQVTLRCSSQSGHNTVSWYQQALGQGPQFIFQYYREEENGRGNFPPRFSGLQFPNYSSELNVNALELDDSALYLCASSLDFQGTGELFFGEGSRLTVL.

CDR3 nucleotides: TGTGCCAGCAGTTTCGAGCGTGGTCAGCCCCAGCATTTT. Translating gives CASSFERGQPQHF. The chain combines TRBV27 with TRBJ1-5; D is uncertain. The CDR3 spans 13 residues. V was trimmed by 3 bases and J by 6 bases, leaving 9 bases between them. CDR1 and CDR2 from the germline V gene are MNHEY and SMNVEV (reference sequence).

The J gene is TRBJ2-5, the V gene TRBV6-1; 9 nucleotides agree with TRBD2. V gave up 7 bases and J gave up 4 bases; unmatched junction bases: 10. CDR1 is MNHNS and CDR2 is SASEGT in the germline V gene. The length of the CDR3 is 15 residues. As DNA, the CDR3 is TGTGCCAGCAATCGAATAGCGGGAGCCGGAGAGACCCAGTACTTC. Protein sequence: CASNRIAGAGETQYF.

The V and J genes are TRBV27 and TRBJ1-5; TRBD1 agrees at 7 bases. The germline gives CDR1 MNHEY, CDR2 SMNVEV (reference sequence). The ends lost 1 base at V and 0 bases at J; junction bases unmatched: 6. This CDR3 spans 17 amino acids. DNA of the CDR3: TGTGCCAGCAGTTTATATGGGACAGTGGGTAGCAATCAGCCCCAGCATTTT. This codes for CASSLYGTVGSNQPQHF.

The chain has TRBV9 and TRBJ2-2, with 12 bases that match TRBD2. CDR3 size: 16 residues. Trimming took 4 bases from V and 4 from J; bases not matched to a gene: 5. Germline V gene data show CDR1 as SGDLS and CDR2 as YYNGEE. CDR3 nucleotides: TGTGCCAGCAGCCCCGGACTAGCGGGGAGCACCGGGGAGCTGTTTTTT. Translated: CASSPGLAGSTGELFF.

The chain employs TRBV7-2 and TRBJ1-6; TRBD1 agrees at 9 bases. Losses at the gene ends were 1 base for V and 7 bases for J; bases not matched to a gene: 8. Germline-derived CDR1 and CDR2 are SGHTA and FQGNSA. The CDR3 length is 17 residues. CDR3: CASSLVPPGTGNSPLHF. Written as DNA, the CDR3 is TGTGCCAGCAGCTTAGTACCCCCCGGGACAGGGAATTCACCCCTCCACTTT.

The CDR3 coding sequence is TGTGCCAGCAGCGCCCTACCGGGAGCCTCGGGAGAAGCTTTCTTT. It encodes CASSALPGASGEAFF. This rearrangement joins TRBV6-5 to TRBJ1-1; D not certain. Trimming stripped 6 bases from V and 8 bases from J, with 22 bases between. The CDR3 is 15 residues long. Germline-derived CDR1 and CDR2 are MNHEY and SVGAGI.

Only one count was recorded for this clone. This chain connects TRBV29-1 to TRBJ2-1; D not resolved. CDR1 is SQVTM, CDR2 ANQGSEA, per germline. CDR3 length: 12 amino acids. Trimming removed 6 bases from V and 4 bases from J, with 10 bases in between. CDR3 coding DNA: TGCAGCGTGGACCTCGGATACAATGAGCAGTTCTTC. The encoded protein is CSVDLGYNEQFF.

The chain couples TRBV27 to TRBJ1-1; 11 nucleotides match TRBD1. The germline V gene encodes CDR1 MNHEY and CDR2 SMNVEV (reference sequence). This CDR3 is 15 amino acids long. V dropped 6 bases and J dropped 9; count of bases not matched to a gene: 12. The CDR3 here is CASSVRGTGGLKAFF. For the CDR3, the DNA is TGTGCCAGCAGCGTGCGTGGGACAGGGGGTCTCAAAGCTTTCTTT.

V usage is TRBV30 and J usage is TRBJ2-2; D uncertain. Deletions cut 8 bases from V and 0 bases from J, with 10 bases between. There are 13 residues in the CDR3. The germline CDR1 and CDR2 sequences are GTSNPN and SVGIG (reference sequence). DNA for the CDR3: TGTGCCCGGACGGAAACGAACACCGGGGAGCTGTTTTTT. This codes for CARTETNTGELFF.

The chain links TRBV6-5 to TRBJ2-3, with 8 bases lining up with TRBD1. J gave up 1 base and V 5 bases, and 2 bases lay outside the gene matches. The CDR3 is made up of 14 amino acids. Germline CDR1 is MNHEY and CDR2 is SVGAGI. For the CDR3, the DNA is TGTGCCAGCAGTCGGGACAGGCGCACAGATACGCAGTATTTT. It codes for CASSRDRRTDTQYF.

The chain employs TRBV7-9 and TRBJ2-3; D not certain. Per the germline V gene, CDR1 is SEHNR and CDR2 is FQNEAQ (reference sequence). V lost 5 bases, J lost 0 bases, and 15 bases lay in between. The length of the CDR3 is 16 residues. The CDR3 protein is CASSPGPTSSTDTQYF. As DNA, the CDR3 is TGTGCCAGCAGCCCGGGCCCAACTTCTAGCACAGATACGCAGTATTTT.

Written as DNA, the CDR3 is TGTGCCAGCAGCTTACAAGACACCGGGGAGCTGTTTTTT. This gives the protein CASSLQDTGELFF. The V gene is TRBV11-3, the J gene TRBJ2-2, with D hard to call. Trimming removed 2 bases from V and 3 bases from J, with 4 bases in between. The CDR3 totals 13 residues. Germline V lookup: CDR1 SGHNT, CDR2 YENEEA.

The rearrangement joins TRBV29-1 to TRBJ2-1, with 8 nucleotides matching TRBD1. CDR3 length: 14 residues. Germline assignment: CDR1 SQVTM and CDR2 ANQGSEA. V shed 3 bases and J 5 bases; nucleotides not matched to a gene: 6. The CDR3 DNA follows: TGCAGCGTTGAGGGGGGACAGGCTAACAATGAGCAGTTCTTC. It encodes CSVEGGQANNEQFF.

This chain links TRBV5-6 with TRBJ2-2; no definite D call. The CDR3 loop spans 13 amino acids. Between the trimmed V and J ends, which lost 5 bases and 1 base, there was a span of 6 bases. Germline V lookup: CDR1 SGHDT, CDR2 YYEEEE. CDR3 coding DNA: TGTGCCAGCAGTACGGGGAACACCGGGGAGCTGTTTTTT. Translation gives CASSTGNTGELFF.